Following are 21 T cell receptor beta chains from one sample sequenced in a study of control samples from healthy donors and cancer patients. Profiling relied on immunoSEQ multiplex PCR, and the TCRdb table lists in-frame clones only, not all of them. The table includes around 150,000 clones, roughly 89% detected once. The source material was blood. All receptors come from a young man in good health.

The chain couples TRBV4-2 to TRBJ2-3; the D is unclear. The CDR3 runs 17 residues. Trimming pared 0 bases from V and 6 bases from J, leaving 19 bases between. CDR1 and CDR2 from the germline V gene are LGHNA and YNFKEQ. CDR3: CASSQESRGAGEDTQYF. CDR3 coding DNA: TGTGCCAGCAGCCAAGAGAGTCGCGGCGCCGGAGAGGATACGCAGTATTTT.

This sequence joins TRBV5-1 and TRBJ2-7, with D possibly TRBD2 on 7 matching bases. The CDR3 is 14 residues long. Germline V gene lookup returns CDR1 SGHRS and CDR2 YFSETQ. Trimming removed 5 bases from V and 1 base from J, with 13 bases in between. The CDR3 DNA reads TGCGCCAGCAGTGGGGGGGCAGGTTCCTACGAGCAGTACTTC. Protein sequence: CASSGGAGSYEQYF. Supplemented by reference TRBV5-1 and TRBJ2-7, the full variable domain reads KAGVTQTPRYLIKTRGQQVTLSCSPISGHRSVSWYQQTPGQGLQFLFEYFSETQRNKGNFPGRFSGRQFSNSRSEMNVSTLELGDSALYLCASSGGAGSYEQYFGPGTRLTVT.

This chain uses TRBV2 with TRBJ1-1; no reliable D call. The CDR3 is made up of 17 amino acids. The V gene lost 6 bases and the J gene lost 0 bases, with 20 bases spanning the gap. Looked up from germline, CDR1 is SNHLY and CDR2 is FYNNEI. CDR3 in amino acids: CASSHRTEKPLNTEAFF. In DNA, the CDR3 is TGTGCCAGCAGCCATAGGACGGAAAAACCTCTGAACACTGAAGCTTTCTTT.

The genes are TRBV7-9 and TRBJ1-2; D remains ambiguous. V lost 2 bases to trimming and J lost 6 bases, with 4 bases between them. This CDR3 comprises 11 residues. Germline CDR1 SEHNR, CDR2 FQNEAQ (reference sequence). The CDR3 here is CASSLLDGYTF. Written as DNA, the CDR3 is TGTGCCAGCAGCTTATTAGATGGCTACACCTTC.

The chain uses TRBV7-3 and TRBJ2-2; the D is unclear. Germline V CDR1 and CDR2: SGHTA, FQGTGA. This CDR3 region has 13 residues. V gave up 5 bases and J gave up 1 base, with 5 bases separating them. In DNA form, the CDR3 reads TGTGCCAGCAGCCCTCAGAACACCGGGGAGCTGTTTTTT. Protein product: CASSPQNTGELFF.

The V gene is TRBV11-3, the J gene TRBJ2-2, with D possibly being TRBD2 (5 bases). CDR1 is SGHNT and CDR2 is YENEEA in the germline V gene. Trimming removed 5 bases from V and 1 base from J, with 11 bases in between. The CDR3 length is 15 residues. The chain's CDR3 is CASSPSRGNTGELFF. The CDR3 DNA sequence: TGTGCCAGCAGCCCCAGCCGGGGGAACACCGGGGAGCTGTTTTTT.

The rearrangement uses TRBV5-1 and TRBJ1-2; 7 nucleotides agree with TRBD1. V lost 1 base, J lost 6 bases, and 9 bases stayed unmatched. Germline CDR1 and CDR2: SGHRS and YFSETQ. The CDR3 contains 15 residues. CDR3 in DNA: TGCGCCAGCAGCTTGAACAACCGGGACAGCGATGGCTACACCTTC. This codes for CASSLNNRDSDGYTF.

The chain uses TRBV6-2 or TRBV6-3 and TRBJ2-7; 8 nucleotides agree with TRBD1. The trim removed 5 bases at V and 4 bases at J, leaving 7 bases unmatched. The CDR3 is made up of 14 amino acids. CDR1 is MNHEY and CDR2 is SVGEGT in the germline V gene. CDR3 sequence: CASSPDREVYEQYF. The CDR3 DNA sequence: TGTGCCAGCAGTCCGGACAGGGAGGTGTACGAGCAGTACTTC.

The chain is built from TRBV12-3 or TRBV12-4 and TRBJ1-5; D gene uncertain. The ends were cut back, 5 bases at V and 8 bases at J, with 10 bases in the middle. This CDR3 is built from 12 residues. The CDR3 sequence is CASSRGVEPQHF. CDR3 in DNA: TGTGCCAGCAGTCGGGGTGTTGAGCCCCAGCATTTT.

The J gene is TRBJ1-1, the V gene TRBV5-1; D is uncertain. The CDR3 runs to 16 residues. V dropped 1 base and J dropped 4 bases, with 17 bases sitting between them. Germline V CDR1 and CDR2: SGHRS, YFSETQ. The CDR3 DNA reads TGCGCCAGCAGCTTGTCAGGATCAGCCCTCCTCACTGAAGCTTTCTTT. Translated: CASSLSGSALLTEAFF.

The gene calls are TRBV18 and TRBJ1-3, with 10 bases matching TRBD1. The germline V gene encodes CDR1 KGHSH and CDR2 LQKENI. The CDR3 consists of 15 residues. V was clipped by 1 base and J by 3 bases; unmatched bases: 0. The CDR3 loop is CASSPRDRGGNTIYF. In DNA, the CDR3 is TGTGCCAGCTCACCACGGGACAGGGGTGGAAACACCATATATTTT.

The V and J genes are TRBV19 and TRBJ1-1, with D perhaps matching TRBD1 (5 bases). V shed 3 bases and J shed 1 base, with 9 bases lying between them. This CDR3 contains 14 residues. Germline V lookup: CDR1 LNHDA, CDR2 SQIVND (reference sequence). This CDR3 reads CASSIQGGNTEAFF. In DNA, the CDR3 is TGTGCCAGTAGTATCCAGGGTGGGAACACTGAAGCTTTCTTT.

J is TRBJ1-2 and V is TRBV18; TRBD1 matches at 10 bases. The CDR3 has 13 amino acids. CDR1 is KGHSH, CDR2 LQKENI, per germline. V shed 4 bases, J shed 6 bases, and the junction held 2 bases outside the gene matches. The CDR3, as DNA: TGTGCCAGCTCACAGGGACAGGGGAATGGCTACACCTTC. Protein sequence: CASSQGQGNGYTF.

V usage is TRBV28 and J usage is TRBJ1-5; D not certain. V was cut by 7 bases and J by 2 bases, with 6 bases left in between. This CDR3 comprises 12 residues. Germline CDR1 MDHEN, CDR2 SYDVKM. The CDR3: CASISGNQPQHF. The DNA for the CDR3 is TGTGCCAGCATTTCTGGCAATCAGCCCCAGCATTTT.

This clone was recorded only once. J is TRBJ2-3 and V is TRBV9; possibly TRBD1 for D (6 bases). The V end lost 4 bases, the J end lost 3 bases, and 9 bases lay between the germline ends. CDR1 is SGDLS, CDR2 YYNGEE, per germline. The CDR3 consists of 13 residues. The CDR3 region has the DNA TGTGCCAGCAGCTTCAGGGGAACAGATACGCAGTATTTT. As protein: CASSFRGTDTQYF. The complete variable domain, with remaining parts taken from reference TRBV9 and TRBJ2-3, reads DSGVTQTPKHLITATGQRVTLRCSPRSGDLSVYWYQQSLDQGLQFLIQYYNGEERAKGNILERFSAQQFPDLHSELNLSSLELGDSALYFCASSFRGTDTQYFGPGTRLTVL.

The gene calls are TRBV19 and TRBJ2-1, with 7 bases fitting TRBD2. Germline V gene data show CDR1 as LNHDA and CDR2 as SQIVND (reference sequence). J was trimmed by 2 bases and V by 6 bases; bases with no gene match: 10. CDR3 length equals 16 residues. The CDR3 nucleotides read TGTGCCAGTAGCGACGGTCAGCGGGGAACCTACAATGAGCAGTTCTTC. This encodes CASSDGQRGTYNEQFF.

This chain connects TRBV25-1 to TRBJ1-1; no reliable D call. CDR3 length: 12 residues. The V gene lost 3 bases and the J gene lost 11 bases, with 13 bases spanning the gap. Germline V gives CDR1 MGHDK, CDR2 SYGVNS. This chain's CDR3 is CASSDRTRLAFF. CDR3 DNA: TGTGCCAGCAGTGACCGGACCCGTTTGGCTTTCTTT. Drawing the rest from reference TRBV25-1 and TRBJ1-1, the complete variable domain is EADIYQTPRYLVIGTGKKITLECSQTMGHDKMYWYQQDPGMELHLIHYSYGVNSTEKGDLSSESTVSRIRTEHFPLTLESARPSHTSQYLCASSDRTRLAFFGQGTRLTVV.

This chain links TRBV5-6 with TRBJ2-7, with a weak D call TRBD1 (5 bases). V lost 3 bases and J 7 bases, leaving 14 bases between the germline ends. Germline V gives CDR1 SGHDT, CDR2 YYEEEE. The CDR3 has 13 residues. For the CDR3, the DNA is TGTGCCAGCAGCTCCAAACCAGGGTTTGAGCAGTACTTC. Translation gives CASSSKPGFEQYF.

The chain recombines TRBV30 with TRBJ1-6; TRBD1 is a possible D gene (6 bases). The CDR3 loop spans 15 amino acids. V was cut by 2 bases and J by 9 bases, with 17 bases left in between. Germline values: CDR1 GTSNPN, CDR2 SVGIG (reference sequence). The CDR3 DNA reads TGTGCCTGGAGTCCACCGGAACAGGGCAGTTCACCCCTCCACTTT. Translation gives CAWSPPEQGSSPLHF. Complete variable domain (other parts from reference TRBV30 and TRBJ1-6): SQTIHQWPATLVQPVGSPLSLECTVEGTSNPNLYWYRQAAGRGLQLLFYSVGIGQISSEVPQNLSASRPQDRQFILSSKKLLLSDSGFYLCAWSPPEQGSSPLHFGNGTRLTVT.

The CDR3 reads CATRLDRSGNTIYF. The CDR3 DNA is TGTGCCACAAGACTCGACCGCTCTGGAAACACCATATATTTT. This chain links TRBV19 with TRBJ1-3, with D hard to call. Germline CDR1 is LNHDA and CDR2 is SQIVND (reference sequence). CDR3 length equals 14 residues. The germline V and J ends were trimmed by 10 bases and 0 bases, with 13 bases remaining between them.

This clone was found once. The J gene is TRBJ1-2, the V gene TRBV3-1 (or the pseudogene TRBV3-2), with D perhaps TRBD1 (6 bases). This CDR3 region has 19 residues. Germline V gene data show CDR1 as LGHDT and CDR2 as YNNKEL (reference sequence). V shed 7 bases and J shed 4 bases, with 31 bases lying between them. CDR3: CASTPARGLQGGLVYGYTF. The CDR3 DNA reads TGTGCCAGCACGCCCGCGCGGGGTTTACAGGGAGGTCTCGTCTATGGCTACACCTTC.